The source of this T cell receptor (beta chain) is a study of cytomegalovirus exposure and HLA in healthy donors (dated by TCRdb to 2015 to 2018). Notes on the research overall: In an earlier analysis of roughly 590 of the donors, under 300 Gb of sequence data and just under 120 million unique TCR beta sequences from 180 million or so T cells were reported. Approximately 300 gigabases of sequencing data and 70 million to 100 million unique TCR sequences made up an early release that covered some 640 HLA-typed donors. The genetic ancestry cluster associated with self-reported Caucasian donors included roughly 84% of the approximately 400 genotyped donors. The aim of the study was to test whether cataloging public T cell receptors could identify signatures of past pathogen exposure. The study used immunosequencing to profile the T cell repertoires of approximately 630 subjects and linked those repertoires to cytomegalovirus serostatus. Besides the first cohort of around 670 subjects, a separate validation cohort made up of about 120 different subjects was used. To predict cytomegalovirus infection status, the study combined high-throughput TCR immunosequencing, statistical association of individual TCRs with disease status, and machine learning. A later analysis re-analyzed previously published TCR beta repertoires from roughly 690 donors and added high-resolution HLA genotyping to study TCR occurrence patterns. In the later analysis, no new phenotypic data were used to find candidate immune exposures; instead, reliance was placed on TCR beta sequences and their occurrence across donors. To decide whether each TCR beta V gene segment behaved as functional or pseudogenic, an earlier analysis of some 570 of the donors relied on high-throughput TCR beta sequencing. Donor age, sex, ethnicity and CMV serostatus were compiled together with the repertoire data. A later genetic analysis used genome-wide SNP genotypes for about 60% of the roughly 700 donors, treating that subset as a discovery cohort. Every repertoire in the discovery cohort had been generated on one and the same sequencing platform. HLA typing included class I and class II loci at four-digit resolution. The number of donors typed differed by locus, with about 629-640 for A, B, C, DRB1 and DQB1, approximately 500 for DQA1, 600 to 610 for DPA1, and around 430 for DPB1. Five DR-DQ haplotypes were handled as single units for association and clustering, since linkage in the cohort was strong. Across roughly 420 genotyped donors of the cohort, an average of approximately 200,000 unique TCR beta nucleotide sequences per donor were sequenced, and roughly a sixth of those sequences were non-productive.

A note on this clone: Its antigen target is currently unknown. No qualities accompany the bases; no much larger clone lies one base away.

The library was prepared using the immunoSEQ multiplex PCR assay. For the multiplex PCR, a mixture combining 60 forward primers for TCR Vbeta segments and 13 reverse primers for TCR Jbeta segments was used. The CDR3 region of rearranged TCR beta genes was amplified from genomic DNA with a multiplex PCR assay. On the Illumina HiSeq System, the amplified TCR beta libraries were sequenced as 87-base-pair reads. The authors processed their data as follows. Across the 500 to 850 repertoires, a later analysis counted about 81 million unique TCR beta chains, 9.5 million to 13 million of which were shared by at least two donors. A nearest-neighbor algorithm error-corrected the raw reads and collapsed the reads into unique sequences, merging closely related sequences to remove PCR and sequencing errors. V, D and J gene segments were assigned by aligning CDR3 sequences to IMGT reference sequences. For a sequence to be retained, at least a six-nucleotide match to both a V gene segment and a J gene segment was required. A rearrangement counted as productive if the CDR3 had no stop codons and remained in frame with V and J, and every other rearrangement counted as non-productive. Following IMGT convention, CDR3 was defined as the stretch from the second conserved V-encoded cysteine to the conserved J-encoded phenylalanine. The earlier analysis of about 590 of the donors excluded sequences that lacked an unambiguous match to a single V gene segment. An earlier analysis of approximately 590 of the donors called V segments functional above 56.7% productive rearrangements and segregating when the between-donor standard deviation exceeded 5%. A statistical classification framework was built to diagnose cytomegalovirus status from the catalog of TCR beta chain sequences. A later analysis assigned V and J genes by comparing TCR nucleotide sequences with IMGT/GENE-DB human TR gene sequences. A later analysis assigned CDR3 sequences and most-parsimonious VDJ recombination scenarios with the TCRdist pipeline. In a later analysis, each TCR beta chain was defined by its CDR3 amino acid sequence together with its V-gene family, and reads without a unique V-gene family were excluded. In a later analysis, nearly 600 highly shared, low-generation-probability nucleotide sequences were removed to address suspected cross-contamination and a sequencing artifact. In a later analysis, a clonal expansion index was calculated for each public chain from normalized within-repertoire ranks of inferred template counts. In a later analysis, generation probabilities were computed with a VDJ recombination model fitted to out-of-frame rearrangements, and the resulting probabilities were checked against IGoR. In a later analysis, hypergeometric tests were used to score TCR-TCR, TCR-HLA and TCR-CMV co-occurrence, with a repertoire-size bias correction applied to TCR pairs. To estimate false discovery rates, a later analysis permuted the HLA or CMV assignments 20 times. A later analysis grouped co-occurring TCRs with DBSCAN, adding TCRdist sequence similarity when clustering within HLA-allele-positive subsets. Repertoires with fewer than 30,000 or more than 120,000 public chains were left out of co-occurrence clustering, as were four to six repertoires with anomalous nucleotide sharing. TCRdb stores this immuneACCESS table with in-frame sequences only. Part of the clones is absent; in the studies checked, under half of the shortfall reflects unresolved V genes, and no reason is known for the rest. V and J calls and clone size are given by that table; D and trimming were obtained from the DNA. The sample includes roughly 120,000 clones, with approximately 78% observed a single time. The ten largest make up 1.5% to 2% of the sample.

V sheds 10 bases and J sheds 8 bases, leaving 20 bases between their ends. The CDR3 runs 13 amino acids, cysteine and phenylalanine included. Only the CDR3 DNA is retained, 39 bases long and in frame from the first base. Based on the germline V gene (reference sequence), the CDR1 and CDR2 sequences are MNHEY and SMNVEV. Broader findings and caveats from the paper: A further reported finding was that TCR beta sequences accurately predicted the HLA-A and HLA-B alleles for most subjects in the first cohort. In a later analysis, several top co-occurrence clusters were reported to appear linked to parvovirus B19, influenza, CMV and Epstein-Barr virus. In a later genetic analysis, fewer N-insertions in productive TCRs were reported among donors in an Asian-associated ancestry cluster than the approximately 710-donor mean. An association between a missense DCLRE1C variant and V-gene and J-gene trimming of TCR beta chains was found in a later genetic analysis and replicated in an independent cohort. The authors suggested that the approach could potentially be generalized to other disease states and immunological phenotypes. The earlier analysis of fewer than 750 of the donors excluded about 16 rarely observed V segments, including chromosome 9 orphons, because counts were too low. Some IMGT-functional V segments, including TRBV6-2 and TRBV6-3, could not be distinguished by the 87-base-pair reads and were therefore excluded. Correlated functional status among segregating V segments might reflect linkage disequilibrium, but an unknown experimental factor could not be ruled out. The presence/absence analyses assumed that sequencing depth was roughly uniform across donors, and that assumption may not be true. In vitro tests confirmed that a few of the cytomegalovirus-associated TCR beta chains recognize cytomegalovirus antigens. The sequencing pipeline was judged likely to have produced a cluster of highly shared sequence variants as a technical artifact. The classifier was reported to diagnose cytomegalovirus status with high specificity and sensitivity in both the original and validation cohorts. A total of fewer than 200 TCR beta chains were listed by the study as associated with cytomegalovirus. In this cohort, only TCR beta chains were sequenced, and detectable features were limited by the absence of alpha or paired-chain data. When HLA alleles, especially DR and DQ, strongly co-occurred, TCR associations were difficult to assign to individual alleles. Because HLA typing was unavailable for some donors at each locus, only the typed subset was used in association tests. According to a later analysis, most CMV-associated TCR beta chains appeared to be HLA-restricted, and the HLA associations seemed to be driven largely by CMV exposure. In an earlier analysis of over 550 of the donors, most TCR beta V segments were observed in productive rearrangements about 87% or about 30% of the time, broadly matching IMGT annotations. For the cohort, immune exposure information was limited to CMV serostatus. A later analysis found that TCR association rates varied across HLA loci, with DRB1 alleles showing the most associated TCRs and HLA-C alleles the fewest. In a later analysis, HLA-associated TCR beta chains were found to be more clonally expanded and to have lower generation probabilities than equally common non-associated chains. A later analysis associated about 16,000 TCR beta sequences with specific HLA alleles at a false discovery rate of 0.05. While some public TCRs were present in many individuals, most TCR sequences turned up only very rarely across donors.

The cohort comprised hundreds of healthy bone marrow donors. At the time of sampling, all cohort members were nominally healthy, though unrecorded immune exposures were likely present. The donor was CMV seronegative and was included in the group of around 320 seronegative cohort members. A peripheral blood sample was provided by each donor, and peripheral blood mononuclear cells were used for TCR beta sequencing. The Qiagen DNeasy Blood Extraction Kit was used to extract genomic DNA from the blood cell samples. The source material was PBMCs. Recombination linked TRBV27 to TRBJ1-2; the best D guess is TRBD1, with 5 bases matching. This sequence originates from a man aged 40-55 years in good health and CMV-seronegative. The base sequence is TGTGCCACCTCGTCGACAGCCCCGGCGGGCTACACCTTC. This translates into CATSSTAPAGYTF.